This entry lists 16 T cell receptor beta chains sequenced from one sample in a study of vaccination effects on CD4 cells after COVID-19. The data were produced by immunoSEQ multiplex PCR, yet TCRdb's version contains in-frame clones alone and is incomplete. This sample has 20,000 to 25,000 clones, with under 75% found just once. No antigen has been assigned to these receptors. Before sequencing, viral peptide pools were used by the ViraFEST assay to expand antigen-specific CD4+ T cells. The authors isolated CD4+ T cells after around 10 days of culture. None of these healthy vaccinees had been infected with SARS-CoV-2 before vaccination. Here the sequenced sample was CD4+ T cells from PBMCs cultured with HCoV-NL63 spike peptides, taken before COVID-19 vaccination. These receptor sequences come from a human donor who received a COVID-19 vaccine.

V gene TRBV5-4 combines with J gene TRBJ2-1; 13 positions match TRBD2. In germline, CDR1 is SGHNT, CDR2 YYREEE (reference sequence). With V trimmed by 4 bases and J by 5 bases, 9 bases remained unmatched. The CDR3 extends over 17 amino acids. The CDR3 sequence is CASSQGLAGVRDNEQFF. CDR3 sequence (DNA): TGTGCCAGCAGCCAAGGACTAGCGGGAGTACGAGACAATGAGCAGTTCTTC.

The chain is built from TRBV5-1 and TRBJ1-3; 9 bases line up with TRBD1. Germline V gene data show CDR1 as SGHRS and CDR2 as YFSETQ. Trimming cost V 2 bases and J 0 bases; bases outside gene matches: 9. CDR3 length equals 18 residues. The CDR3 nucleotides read TGCGCCAGCAGCTTACAGGGGGCTCCCGGACCCTCTGGAAACACCATATATTTT. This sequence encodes CASSLQGAPGPSGNTIYF.

CDR3 region: CASEATWGISSTDTQYF. The CDR3 DNA sequence: TGCGCCAGCGAAGCCACTTGGGGGATCTCTAGCACAGATACGCAGTATTTT. V is TRBV10-2 and J is TRBJ2-3, with D perhaps assigned TRBD1 or TRBD2 (5 bases each). The V gene's germline CDR1 is WSHSY and CDR2 SAAADI. This CDR3 spans 17 amino acids. Trimming stripped 8 bases from V and 0 bases from J, with 21 bases between.

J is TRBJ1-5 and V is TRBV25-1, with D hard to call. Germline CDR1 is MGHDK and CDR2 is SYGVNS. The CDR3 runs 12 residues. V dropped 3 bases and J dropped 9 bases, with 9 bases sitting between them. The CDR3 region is CASSEFGGPQHF. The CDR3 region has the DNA TGTGCCAGCAGTGAGTTCGGTGGGCCCCAGCATTTT.

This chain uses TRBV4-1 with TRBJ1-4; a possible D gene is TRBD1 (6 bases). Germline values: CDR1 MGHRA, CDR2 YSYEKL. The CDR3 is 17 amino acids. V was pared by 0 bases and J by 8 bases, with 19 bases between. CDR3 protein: CASSQDTAQGFVEKLFF. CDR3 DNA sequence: TGCGCCAGCAGCCAAGATACTGCACAGGGTTTTGTAGAAAAACTGTTTTTT.

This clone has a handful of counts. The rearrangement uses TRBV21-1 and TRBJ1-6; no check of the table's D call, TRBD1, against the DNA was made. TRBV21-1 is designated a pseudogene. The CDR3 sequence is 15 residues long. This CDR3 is CASSKRQGDNSPLHF. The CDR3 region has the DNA TGTGCCAGCAGCAAAAGACAGGGAGATAATTCACCCCTCCACTTT.

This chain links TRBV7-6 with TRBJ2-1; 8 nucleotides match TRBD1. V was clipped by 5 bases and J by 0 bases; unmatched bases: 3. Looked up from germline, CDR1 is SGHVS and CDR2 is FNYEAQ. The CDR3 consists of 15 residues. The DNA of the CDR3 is TGTGCCAGCAGCCCAGGGGGCGGCTCCTACAATGAGCAGTTCTTC. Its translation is CASSPGGGSYNEQFF.

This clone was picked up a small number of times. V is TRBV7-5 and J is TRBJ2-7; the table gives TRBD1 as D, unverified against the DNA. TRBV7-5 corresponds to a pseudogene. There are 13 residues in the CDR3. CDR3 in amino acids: CVRSLVVRHSSYF. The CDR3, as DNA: TGTGTCAGAAGCTTAGTAGTCAGGCACTCTTCGTACTTC.

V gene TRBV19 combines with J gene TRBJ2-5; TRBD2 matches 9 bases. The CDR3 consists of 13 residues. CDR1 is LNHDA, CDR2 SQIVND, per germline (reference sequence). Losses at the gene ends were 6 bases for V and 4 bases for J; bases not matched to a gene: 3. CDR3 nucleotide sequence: TGTGCCAGTAGCGTAGCGGGGGTAGAGACCCAGTACTTC. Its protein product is CASSVAGVETQYF.

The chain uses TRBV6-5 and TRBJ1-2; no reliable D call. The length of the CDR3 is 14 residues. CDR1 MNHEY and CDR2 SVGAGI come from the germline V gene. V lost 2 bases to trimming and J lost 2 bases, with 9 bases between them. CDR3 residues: CASSYDPWNYGYTF. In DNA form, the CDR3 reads TGTGCCAGCAGTTACGATCCCTGGAACTATGGCTACACCTTC.

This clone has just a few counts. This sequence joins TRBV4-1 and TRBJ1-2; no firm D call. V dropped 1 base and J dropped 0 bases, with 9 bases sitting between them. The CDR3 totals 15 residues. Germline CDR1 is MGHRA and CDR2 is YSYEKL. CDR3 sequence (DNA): TGCGCCAGCAGCCAAGTGGCAGCCCCTAACTATGGCTACACCTTC. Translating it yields CASSQVAAPNYGYTF.

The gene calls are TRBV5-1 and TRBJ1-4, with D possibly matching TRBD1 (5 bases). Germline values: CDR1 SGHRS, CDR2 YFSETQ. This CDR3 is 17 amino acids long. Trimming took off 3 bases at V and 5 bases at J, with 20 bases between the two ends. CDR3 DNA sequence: TGCGCCAGCAGCTACTCCGGGACCTTAGGCCCAAATGAAAAACTGTTTTTT. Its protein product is CASSYSGTLGPNEKLFF.

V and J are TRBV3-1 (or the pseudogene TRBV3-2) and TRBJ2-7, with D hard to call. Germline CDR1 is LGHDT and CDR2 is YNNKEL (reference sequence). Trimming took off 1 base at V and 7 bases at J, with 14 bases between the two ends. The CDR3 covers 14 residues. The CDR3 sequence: CASSQGVGSREQYF. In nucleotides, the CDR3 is TGTGCCAGCAGCCAAGGGGTAGGGTCTCGGGAGCAGTACTTC.

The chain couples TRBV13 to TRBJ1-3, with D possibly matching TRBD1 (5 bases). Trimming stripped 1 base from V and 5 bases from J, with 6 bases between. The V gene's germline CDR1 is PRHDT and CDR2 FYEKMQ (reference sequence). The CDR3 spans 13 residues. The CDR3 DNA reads TGTGCCAGCAGCTTAGACAGGAGAAACACCATATATTTT. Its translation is CASSLDRRNTIYF.

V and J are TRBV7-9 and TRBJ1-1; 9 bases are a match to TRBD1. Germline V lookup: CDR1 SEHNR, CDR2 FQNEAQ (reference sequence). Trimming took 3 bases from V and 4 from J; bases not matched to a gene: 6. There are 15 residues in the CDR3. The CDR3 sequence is CASSLGQGERTEAFF. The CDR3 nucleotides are TGTGCCAGCAGCTTGGGACAGGGTGAGCGCACTGAAGCTTTCTTT.

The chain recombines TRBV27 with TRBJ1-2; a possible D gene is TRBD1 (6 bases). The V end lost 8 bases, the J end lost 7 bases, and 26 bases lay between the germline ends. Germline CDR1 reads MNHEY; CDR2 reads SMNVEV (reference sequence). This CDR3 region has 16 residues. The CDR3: CASSTASQGVSFGYTF. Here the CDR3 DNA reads TGTGCCAGCTCCACCGCCTCACAGGGCGTATCCTTTGGCTACACCTTC.